The present entry profiles one T cell receptor (beta chain) with its context. This clonotype has a handful of counts. Its antigen has not been determined. No per-base quality is available; no much larger clone lies one base away. The sample is drawn from a study of blood T cells in healthy people across ages (dated by TCRdb to 2013 to 2016). In the study overall: In model experiments, template switching captured roughly one uniquely barcoded TCR beta cDNA molecule for every two T cells. Two additional independent replicas of 1 million unique cDNA reads from the same blood draw were analyzed for two donors (one aged 18 to 30 and one aged 80 or older). To avoid experimental bias, donors of different ages were spread randomly across the sequencing lanes. To track age-related changes in TCR beta repertoire diversity, the study relied on deep sequencing normalized with unique cDNA molecular identifiers. Donors were grouped into four age groups: young (average roughly 16 years), middle-aged (39), aged (around 66) and long-lived (about 90).

Deletion took 2 bases off V and 2 bases off J, with a span of 10 bases between the germline ends. From the germline V gene (reference sequence), CDR1 is PRHDT and CDR2 is FYEKMQ. The CDR3 starts with the cysteine, ends with the phenylalanine, and has 14 residues. This entry keeps only the CDR3 DNA: 42 bases, framed from base 1. Libraries were prepared through 5' RACE. The sequencing machine was an Illumina HiSeq 2500. A second PCR of roughly 6 to 11 cycles was performed with a sample-barcoded 5' primer and a J-beta primer mix. A template-switch 5' adaptor carrying 12 random nucleotides introduced a unique molecular identifier onto each TCR beta cDNA molecule. Each sample yielded at least 3 million CDR3-containing paired-end reads. All of the RNA was converted into first-strand cDNA using the Mint cDNA synthesis kit, with a TRBC-specific oligonucleotide serving as the primer. Following uracil-DNA glycosylase treatment, all cDNA underwent a first 18-cycle PCR with the universal primers M1SS and BC2_uni_R. From the authors' description of their analysis: For normalization, 1 million high-quality reads, each with a distinct molecular identifier, were randomly selected from each sample. Instead of being binned into consensus sequences, reads that shared molecular identifiers were thrown out. MiTCR, set to a Q25 quality threshold and the strictest error-elimination algorithm, was used for CDR3 identification, clonotype clustering and error correction. Lower-bound total TCR beta diversity was estimated with a nonparametric unseen species model using Euler transformation. TCRdb reanalyzed the raw reads on its own, using fastp at Q25 for trimming and MiXCR for clone calling, and kept in-frame beta chains. Records with the same CDR3 protein are collapsed into one entry carrying the most frequent genes and DNA. The authors' filters were not applied to this entry. In this sample the table shows over 1,500,000 distinct CDR3 sequences, 49% of which occur a single time. The ten largest clones take up around 2.1% of the sample.

Broader findings and caveats from the paper: Observed TCR beta diversity per million T cells fell roughly linearly with age, and a significant reduction was already apparent by age around 40. Conclusive comparison of naive and antigen-experienced compartments was prevented by the profiling of bulk unsorted PBMCs. The CMV infection status of donors was not known, potentially confounding age-related changes in expanded clonotypes. Compared with the aged group, the long-lived group had more naive CD4+ T cells, fewer expanded clones and increased TCR diversity, suggesting age selection. A strong correlation was found between observed TCR beta diversity and the percentage of naive T cells measured by flow cytometry. Estimates of total diversity based on one million sequenced T cells were considered lower bounds and underestimates.

Donors were a few dozen systemically healthy Caucasian individuals from Russia aged about 6 to 100 years. Approximately 9.7 milliliters of peripheral blood were drawn from each donor into EDTA-treated Vacutainer tubes. Ficoll-Paque density-gradient centrifugation was used to isolate PBMCs, with at least 7 million obtained per sample. Total RNA, at least 6 micrograms per sample, was extracted from PBMCs with Trizol reagent. For every donor, flow cytometry on a PBMC aliquot measured the percentage of naive CD45RAhigh/CD27high T cells. The receptor was isolated from a woman between 35 and 50 years old in good health. The sequenced material came from blood. The sequence is built from TRBV13 and TRBJ2-7; no confident D gene assignment can be made. The nucleotide sequence is given as TGTGCCAGCAGCTTAAACGGCAGAGCCTACGAGCAGTACTTC. Its product reads: CASSLNGRAYEQYF.